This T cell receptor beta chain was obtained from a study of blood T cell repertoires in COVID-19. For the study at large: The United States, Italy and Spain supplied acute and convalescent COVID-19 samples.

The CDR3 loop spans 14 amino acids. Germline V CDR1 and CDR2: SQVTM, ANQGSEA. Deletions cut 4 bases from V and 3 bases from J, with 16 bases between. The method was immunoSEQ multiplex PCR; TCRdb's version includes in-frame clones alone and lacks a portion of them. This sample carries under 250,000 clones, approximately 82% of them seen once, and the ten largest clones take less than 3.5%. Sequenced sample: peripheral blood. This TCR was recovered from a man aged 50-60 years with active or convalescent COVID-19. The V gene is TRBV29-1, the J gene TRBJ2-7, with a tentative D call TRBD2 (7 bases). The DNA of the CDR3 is TGCAGCGTTGTTCTGCGGGGGCCGATCTACGAGCAGTACTTC. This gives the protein CSVVLRGPIYEQYF.